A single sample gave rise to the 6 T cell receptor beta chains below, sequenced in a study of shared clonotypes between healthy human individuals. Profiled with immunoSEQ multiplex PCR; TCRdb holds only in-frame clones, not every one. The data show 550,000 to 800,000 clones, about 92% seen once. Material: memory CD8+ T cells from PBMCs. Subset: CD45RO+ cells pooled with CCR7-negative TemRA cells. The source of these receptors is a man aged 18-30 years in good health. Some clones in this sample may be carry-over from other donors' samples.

The CDR3 nucleotides are TGTGCCAGCAGCTTAGCGAACGGGGCATACAATGAGCAGTTCTTC. The encoded protein is CASSLANGAYNEQFF. This chain joins TRBV7-8 and TRBJ2-1; either TRBD1 or TRBD2 may supply D (5 bases each). CDR3 length equals 15 residues. Germline loops: CDR1 SGHVS, CDR2 FQNEAQ. With 0 bases removed from V and 4 bases from J, the gap between germline ends came to 10 bases.

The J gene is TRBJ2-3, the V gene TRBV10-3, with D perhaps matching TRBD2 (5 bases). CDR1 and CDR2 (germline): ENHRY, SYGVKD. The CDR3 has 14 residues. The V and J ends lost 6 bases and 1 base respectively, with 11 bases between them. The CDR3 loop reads CAISGDRGTDTQYF. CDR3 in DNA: TGTGCCATCAGCGGGGATAGGGGCACAGATACGCAGTATTTT.

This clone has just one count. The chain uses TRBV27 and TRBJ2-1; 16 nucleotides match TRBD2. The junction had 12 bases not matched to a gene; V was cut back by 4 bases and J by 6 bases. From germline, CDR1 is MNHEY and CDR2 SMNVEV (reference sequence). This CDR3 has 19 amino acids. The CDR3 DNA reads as TGTGCCAGCAGTTCGGGACTAGCGGGAGGGCCCAAGGGTTTCAATGAGCAGTTCTTC. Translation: CASSSGLAGGPKGFNEQFF.

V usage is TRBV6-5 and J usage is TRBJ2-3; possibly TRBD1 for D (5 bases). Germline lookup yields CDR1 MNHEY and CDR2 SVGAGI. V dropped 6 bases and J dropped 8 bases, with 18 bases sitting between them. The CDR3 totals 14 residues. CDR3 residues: CASSQDSFMATQYF. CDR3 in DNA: TGTGCCAGCAGCCAAGACAGTTTTATGGCTACGCAGTATTTT.

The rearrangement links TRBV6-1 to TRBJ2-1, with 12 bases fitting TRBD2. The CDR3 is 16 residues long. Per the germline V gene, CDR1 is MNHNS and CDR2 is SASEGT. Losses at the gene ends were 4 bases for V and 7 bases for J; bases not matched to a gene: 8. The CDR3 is CASSGVRLAGENEQFF. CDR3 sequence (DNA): TGTGCCAGCAGTGGGGTAAGACTAGCGGGAGAGAATGAGCAGTTCTTC.

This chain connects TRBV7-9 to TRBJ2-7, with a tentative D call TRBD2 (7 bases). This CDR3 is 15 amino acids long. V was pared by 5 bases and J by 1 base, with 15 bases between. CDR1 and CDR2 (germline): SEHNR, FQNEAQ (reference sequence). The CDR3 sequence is CASSTGGGVSYEQYF. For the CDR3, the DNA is TGTGCCAGCAGCACCGGAGGGGGGGTGTCCTACGAGCAGTACTTC.